The clone carrying this T cell receptor beta chain was seen a handful of times. What it binds is not known. This sample is part of a study of cytomegalovirus exposure and HLA in healthy donors. For the study at large: There were 300 to 400 genotyped donors. Of these, roughly 86% fell in the genetic ancestry cluster associated with self-reported Caucasian donors. Study-level findings and limits: Later analysis demonstrated an association between a missense DCLRE1C variant and TCR beta V- and J-gene trimming.

Use of 60 Vbeta and 13 Jbeta primers characterized the PCR. TCRdb's copy holds only in-frame clones and misses some; the assay was immunoSEQ multiplex PCR. In the table there are some 160,000 clones, 75% to 80% of which are singletons. This TCR came from a woman aged 30 to 39 in good health and CMV-seronegative. The source material was PBMCs.

CDR3 DNA sequence: TGTGCCAGCAGTTCACAGGGGCACTATGGCTACACCTTC. Its protein product is CASSSQGHYGYTF. The chain couples TRBV27 to TRBJ1-2, with 7 bases aligning to TRBD1. Germline-derived CDR1 and CDR2 are MNHEY and SMNVEV (reference sequence). V was clipped by 4 bases and J by 3 bases; unmatched bases: 2. CDR3 size: 13 residues.